Listed below are T cell receptor beta chains from one sample, sequenced in a study of beta chain features in type 1 diabetes. Assay used: immunoSEQ multiplex PCR; TCRdb lists only in-frame clones, some missing. The data show roughly 330,000 clones, approximately 9.9% seen once. The sequenced material came from naive CD4+ T cells from blood. The receptors were sampled from a woman aged 25 to 45 in good health. Each CDR3 is given without its conserved first and last residue. Fields, in order: CDR3 protein, J gene, V gene.

cdr3_aa: ASSPEMVSNQPQH
j_call: TRBJ1-5
v_call: TRBV18

cdr3_aa: ASRPTSAYQETQY
j_call: TRBJ2-5
v_call: TRBV7-2

cdr3_aa: ASSPGTRLLYEQY
j_call: TRBJ2-7
v_call: TRBV18

cdr3_aa: ASRSDMFQETQY
j_call: TRBJ2-5
v_call: TRBV12-2

cdr3_aa: ASSTLSGVSGANVLT
j_call: TRBJ2-6
v_call: TRBV7-3

cdr3_aa: ASSLGAGVGEQY
j_call: TRBJ2-7
v_call: TRBV7-6

cdr3_aa: SVADGLAGGFQF
j_call: TRBJ2-1
v_call: TRBV29-1

cdr3_aa: ASSPDRGNYNEQF
j_call: TRBJ2-1
v_call: TRBV6-5

cdr3_aa: ASSSLPGNNYEQY
j_call: TRBJ2-7
v_call: TRBV9

cdr3_aa: ASSSGTSGMGDTQY
j_call: TRBJ2-3
v_call: TRBV28

cdr3_aa: AVKAGDGIYEQY
j_call: TRBJ2-7
v_call: TRBV6-4

cdr3_aa: ASSWGLAGGHEQY
j_call: TRBJ2-7
v_call: TRBV6-5

cdr3_aa: ASSLVSGRMNTEAF
j_call: TRBJ1-1
v_call: TRBV5-1

cdr3_aa: ASSLHGLAGGSQETQY
j_call: TRBJ2-5
v_call: TRBV7-2

cdr3_aa: ASSLTRGSGNQPQH
j_call: TRBJ1-5
v_call: TRBV27

cdr3_aa: AISAGQGAEKLF
j_call: TRBJ1-4
v_call: TRBV10-3

cdr3_aa: ASSFQPGQPQH
j_call: TRBJ1-5
v_call: TRBV27

cdr3_aa: ASSTNRDRGLPGELF
j_call: TRBJ2-2
v_call: TRBV19

cdr3_aa: ASSERGTSGHTQY
j_call: TRBJ2-3
v_call: TRBV2

cdr3_aa: ASSLVRERSYEQY
j_call: TRBJ2-7
v_call: TRBV5-6

cdr3_aa: ASSPSGDGTGELF
j_call: TRBJ2-2
v_call: TRBV18

cdr3_aa: ASSYTDRGANYGYT
j_call: TRBJ1-2
v_call: TRBV6-6